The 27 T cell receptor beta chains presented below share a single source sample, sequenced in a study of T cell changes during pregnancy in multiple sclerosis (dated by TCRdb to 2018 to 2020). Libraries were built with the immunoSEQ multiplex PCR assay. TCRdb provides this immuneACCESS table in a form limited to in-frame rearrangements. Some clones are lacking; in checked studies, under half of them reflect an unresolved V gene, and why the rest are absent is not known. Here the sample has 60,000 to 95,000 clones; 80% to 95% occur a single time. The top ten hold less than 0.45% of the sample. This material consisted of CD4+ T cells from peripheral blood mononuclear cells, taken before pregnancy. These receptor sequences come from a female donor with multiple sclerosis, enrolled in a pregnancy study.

The CDR3 here is CASIRQSTNTGELFF. Here the CDR3 DNA reads TGTGCCAGTATTAGACAGAGTACGAACACCGGGGAGCTGTTTTTT. The chain couples TRBV19 to TRBJ2-2; D might be TRBD1 (5 bases). From germline, CDR1 is LNHDA and CDR2 SQIVND (reference sequence). This CDR3 has 15 residues. Deletions cut 7 bases from V and 0 bases from J, with 12 bases between.

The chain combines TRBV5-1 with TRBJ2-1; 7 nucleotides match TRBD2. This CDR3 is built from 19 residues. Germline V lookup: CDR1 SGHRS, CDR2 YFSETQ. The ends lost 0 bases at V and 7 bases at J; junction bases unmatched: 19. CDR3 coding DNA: TGCGCCAGCAGCTTGGCCGTAGCCCTAGAGGGAGGGCCGAGGAATGAGCAGTTCTTC. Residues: CASSLAVALEGGPRNEQFF.

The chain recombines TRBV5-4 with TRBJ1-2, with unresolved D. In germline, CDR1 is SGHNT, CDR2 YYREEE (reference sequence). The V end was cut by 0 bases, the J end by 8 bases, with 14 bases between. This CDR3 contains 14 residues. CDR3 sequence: CASSLAGSGQGYTF. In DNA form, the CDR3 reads TGTGCCAGCAGCTTGGCGGGGTCTGGGCAGGGCTACACCTTC.

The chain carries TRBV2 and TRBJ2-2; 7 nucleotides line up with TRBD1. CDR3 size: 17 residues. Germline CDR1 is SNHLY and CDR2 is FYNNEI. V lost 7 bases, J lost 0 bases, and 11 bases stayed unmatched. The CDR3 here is CASKDWGGTANTGELFF. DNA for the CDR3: TGTGCCAGCAAAGATTGGGGTGGGACAGCGAACACCGGGGAGCTGTTTTTT.

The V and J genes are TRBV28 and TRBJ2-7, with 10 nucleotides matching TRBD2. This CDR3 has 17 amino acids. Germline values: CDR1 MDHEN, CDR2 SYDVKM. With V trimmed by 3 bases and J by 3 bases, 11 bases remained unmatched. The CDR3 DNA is TGTGCCAGCAGTTTTATGGTGGCCATAGCGGGAGGCTACGAGCAGTACTTC. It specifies CASSFMVAIAGGYEQYF.

CDR3 in DNA: TGCAGCGTTGAAGACGGAGCGGGAACCCCCCCTGAGCAGTTCTTC. Translating gives CSVEDGAGTPPEQFF. This rearrangement joins TRBV29-1 to TRBJ2-1, with 7 nucleotides matching TRBD2. The germline V gene encodes CDR1 SQVTM and CDR2 ANQGSEA. The length of the CDR3 is 15 residues. V gave up 0 bases and J gave up 9 bases; unmatched junction bases: 11.

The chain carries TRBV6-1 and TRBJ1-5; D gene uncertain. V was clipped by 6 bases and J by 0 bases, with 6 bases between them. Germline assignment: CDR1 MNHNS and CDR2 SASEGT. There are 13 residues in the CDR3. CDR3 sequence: CASRTNSNQPQHF. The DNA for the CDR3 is TGTGCCAGCAGAACAAATAGCAATCAGCCCCAGCATTTT.

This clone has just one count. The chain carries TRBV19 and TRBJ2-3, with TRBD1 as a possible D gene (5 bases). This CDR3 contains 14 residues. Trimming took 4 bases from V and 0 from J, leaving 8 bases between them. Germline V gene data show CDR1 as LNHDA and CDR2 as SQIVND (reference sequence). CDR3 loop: CASSKRQSTDTQYF. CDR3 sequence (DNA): TGTGCCAGTAGTAAGAGACAGAGCACAGATACGCAGTATTTT.

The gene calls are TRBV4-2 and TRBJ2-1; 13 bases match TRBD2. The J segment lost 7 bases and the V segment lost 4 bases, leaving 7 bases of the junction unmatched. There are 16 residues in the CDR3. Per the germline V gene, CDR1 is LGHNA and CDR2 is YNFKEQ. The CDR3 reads CASSLGTSGKENEQFF. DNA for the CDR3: TGTGCCAGCAGCCTGGGGACTAGCGGGAAGGAAAATGAGCAGTTCTTC.

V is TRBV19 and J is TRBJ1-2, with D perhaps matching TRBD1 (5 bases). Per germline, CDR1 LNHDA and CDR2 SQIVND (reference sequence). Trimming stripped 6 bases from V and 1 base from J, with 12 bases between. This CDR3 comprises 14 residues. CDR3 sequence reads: CASRNPGNNYGYTF. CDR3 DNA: TGTGCCAGTAGGAATCCAGGGAATAACTATGGCTACACCTTC.

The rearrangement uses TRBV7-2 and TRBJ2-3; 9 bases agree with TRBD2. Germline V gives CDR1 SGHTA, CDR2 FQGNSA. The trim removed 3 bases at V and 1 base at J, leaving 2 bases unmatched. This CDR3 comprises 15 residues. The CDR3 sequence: CASSFERGGTDTQYF. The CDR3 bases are TGTGCCAGCAGCTTCGAGCGGGGGGGCACAGATACGCAGTATTTT. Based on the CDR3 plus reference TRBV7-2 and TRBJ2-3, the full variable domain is GAGVSQSPSNKVTEKGKDVELRCDPISGHTALYWYRQSLGQGLEFLIYFQGNSAPDKSGLPSDRFSAERTGGSVSTLTIQRTQQEDSAVYLCASSFERGGTDTQYFGPGTRLTVL.

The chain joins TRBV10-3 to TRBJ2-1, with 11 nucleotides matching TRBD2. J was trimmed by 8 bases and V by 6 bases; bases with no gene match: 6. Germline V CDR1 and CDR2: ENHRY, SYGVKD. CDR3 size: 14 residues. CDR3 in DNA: TGTGCCATCAGCGTGACTAGCGGGATACATGAGCAGTTCTTC. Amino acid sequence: CAISVTSGIHEQFF.

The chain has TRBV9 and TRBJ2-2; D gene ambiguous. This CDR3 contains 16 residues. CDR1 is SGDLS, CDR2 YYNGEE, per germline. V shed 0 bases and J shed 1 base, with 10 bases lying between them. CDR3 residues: CASSVGRRLNTGELFF. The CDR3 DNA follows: TGTGCCAGCAGCGTAGGGAGAAGATTGAACACCGGGGAGCTGTTTTTT.

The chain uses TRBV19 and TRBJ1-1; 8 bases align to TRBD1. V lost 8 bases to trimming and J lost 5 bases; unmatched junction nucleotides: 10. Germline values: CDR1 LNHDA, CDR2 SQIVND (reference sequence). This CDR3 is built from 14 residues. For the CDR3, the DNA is TGTGCCAGTCTTCGACAGGGGTTCGGGACTGAAGCTTTCTTT. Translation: CASLRQGFGTEAFF.

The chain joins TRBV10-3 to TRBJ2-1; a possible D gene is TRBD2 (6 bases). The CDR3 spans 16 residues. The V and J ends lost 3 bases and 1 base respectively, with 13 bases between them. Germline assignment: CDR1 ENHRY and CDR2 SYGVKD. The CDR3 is CAISEMGEESYNEQFF. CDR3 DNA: TGTGCCATCAGTGAAATGGGGGAGGAATCCTACAATGAGCAGTTCTTC.

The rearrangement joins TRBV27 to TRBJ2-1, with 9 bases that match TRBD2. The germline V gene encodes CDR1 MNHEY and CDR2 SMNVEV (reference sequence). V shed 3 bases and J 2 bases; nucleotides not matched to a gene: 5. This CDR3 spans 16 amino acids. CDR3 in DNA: TGTGCCAGCAGTTTCTTTAGCGGGAGACCCTACAATGAGCAGTTCTTC. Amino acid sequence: CASSFFSGRPYNEQFF.

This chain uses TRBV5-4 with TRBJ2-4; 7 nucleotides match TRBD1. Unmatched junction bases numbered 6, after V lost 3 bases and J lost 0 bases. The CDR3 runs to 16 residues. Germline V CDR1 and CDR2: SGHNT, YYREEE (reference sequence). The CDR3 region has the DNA TGTGCCAGCAGCTACAACAGGGGCCTAGCCAAAAACATTCAGTACTTC. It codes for CASSYNRGLAKNIQYF.

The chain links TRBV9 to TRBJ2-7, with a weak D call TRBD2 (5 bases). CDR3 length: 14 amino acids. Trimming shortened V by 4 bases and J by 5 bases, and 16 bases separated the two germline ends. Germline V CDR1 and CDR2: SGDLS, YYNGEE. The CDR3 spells CASSRRWDVNEQYF. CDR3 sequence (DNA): TGTGCCAGCAGCAGGAGGTGGGATGTCAACGAGCAGTACTTC.

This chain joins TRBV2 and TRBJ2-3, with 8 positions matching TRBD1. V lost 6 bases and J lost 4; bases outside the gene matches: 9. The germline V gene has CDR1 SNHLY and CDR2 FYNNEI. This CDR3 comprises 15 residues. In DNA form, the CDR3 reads TGTGCCAGCAGCCCCAGGGCAGGGGGCGCAGATACGCAGTATTTT. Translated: CASSPRAGGADTQYF.

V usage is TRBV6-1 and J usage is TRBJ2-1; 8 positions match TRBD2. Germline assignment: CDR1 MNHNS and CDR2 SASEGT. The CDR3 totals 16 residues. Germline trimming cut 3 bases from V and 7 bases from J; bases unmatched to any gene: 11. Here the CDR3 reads CASSDPGGAVWNEQFF. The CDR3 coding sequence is TGTGCCAGCAGTGACCCCGGGGGGGCCGTATGGAATGAGCAGTTCTTC.

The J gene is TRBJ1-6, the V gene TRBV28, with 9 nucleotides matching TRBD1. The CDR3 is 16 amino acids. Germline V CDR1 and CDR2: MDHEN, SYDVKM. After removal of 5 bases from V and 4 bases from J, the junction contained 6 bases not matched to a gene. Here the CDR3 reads CASSAPGQGYNSPLHF. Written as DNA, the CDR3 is TGTGCCAGCAGTGCCCCGGGACAGGGATATAATTCACCCCTCCACTTT. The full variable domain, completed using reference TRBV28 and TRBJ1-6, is DVKVTQSSRYLVKRTGEKVFLECVQDMDHENMFWYRQDPGLGLRLIYFSYDVKMKEKGDIPEGYSVSREKKERFSLILESASTNQTSMYLCASSAPGQGYNSPLHFGNGTRLTVT.

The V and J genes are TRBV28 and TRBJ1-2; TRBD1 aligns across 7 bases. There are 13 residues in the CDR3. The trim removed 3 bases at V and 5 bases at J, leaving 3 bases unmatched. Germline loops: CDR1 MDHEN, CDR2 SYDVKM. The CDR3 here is CASSFRDSYGYTF. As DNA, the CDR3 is TGTGCCAGCAGTTTCCGGGACAGTTATGGCTACACCTTC.

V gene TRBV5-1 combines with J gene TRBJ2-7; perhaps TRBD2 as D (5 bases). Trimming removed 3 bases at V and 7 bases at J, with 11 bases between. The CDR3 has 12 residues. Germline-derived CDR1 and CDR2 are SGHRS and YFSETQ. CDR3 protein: CASSSLSGEQYF. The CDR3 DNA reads TGCGCCAGCAGCTCCCTATCGGGGGAGCAGTACTTC.

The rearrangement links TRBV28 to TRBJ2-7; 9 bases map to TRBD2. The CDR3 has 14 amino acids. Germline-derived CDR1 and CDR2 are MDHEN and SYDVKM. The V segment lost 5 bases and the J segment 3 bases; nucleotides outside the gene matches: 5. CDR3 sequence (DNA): TGTGCCAGCAGTCTAGCGGGATTATACTACGAGCAGTACTTC. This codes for CASSLAGLYYEQYF.

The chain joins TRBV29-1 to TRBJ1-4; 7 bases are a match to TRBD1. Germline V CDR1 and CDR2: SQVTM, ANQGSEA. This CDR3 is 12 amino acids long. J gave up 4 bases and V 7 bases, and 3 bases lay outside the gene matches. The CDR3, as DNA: TGCAGCGCGACAGGGTTTAATGAAAAACTGTTTTTT. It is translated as CSATGFNEKLFF.

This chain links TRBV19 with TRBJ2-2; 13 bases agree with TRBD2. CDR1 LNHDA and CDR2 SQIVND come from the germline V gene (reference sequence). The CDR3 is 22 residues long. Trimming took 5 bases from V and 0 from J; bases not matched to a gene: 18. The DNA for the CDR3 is TGTGCCAGTAGTCTTACACGGAAAACTAGCGGGGGGGGCCAAACGAACACCGGGGAGCTGTTTTTT. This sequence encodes CASSLTRKTSGGGQTNTGELFF.

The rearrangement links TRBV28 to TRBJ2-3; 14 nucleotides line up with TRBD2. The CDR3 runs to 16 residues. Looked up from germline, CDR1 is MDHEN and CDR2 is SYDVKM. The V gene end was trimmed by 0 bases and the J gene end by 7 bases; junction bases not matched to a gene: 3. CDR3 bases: TGTGCCAGCAGTTTATGGACTAGCGGGGGGGGAAATACGCAGTATTTT. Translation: CASSLWTSGGGNTQYF.